A selection of T cell receptor beta chains follows, all from one sample in a study of beta chain features in type 1 diabetes. Sequencing used immunoSEQ multiplex PCR; TCRdb keeps in-frame clones, though not all of them. Of about 150,000 clones listed, 10% to 13% are singletons. The sequenced material came from central memory CD4+ T cells from blood. The source of these receptors is a man younger than 45 with type 1 diabetes. Each CDR3 is given with its conserved first and last residue. Each record gives: J gene, V gene, D gene, clone size, CDR3 length, CDR3 protein, CDR3 DNA. D genes are given only for firm matches. The size entry is marked missing in some rows and otherwise reads once, few, many or a size class.

j_call: TRBJ2-4
v_call: TRBV14
d_call: TRBD1
clone_size: few
cdr3_length: 18
cdr3_aa: CASSHITTGGAGKNIQYF
cdr3_nt: TGTGCCAGCAGCCACATCACGACAGGGGGCGCCGGGAAGAACATTCAGTACTTC

j_call: TRBJ1-5
v_call: TRBV25-1
d_call: -
clone_size: few
cdr3_length: 16
cdr3_aa: CASSEWGLHGNQPQHF
cdr3_nt: TGTGCCAGCAGTGAATGGGGGCTCCATGGCAATCAGCCCCAGCATTTT

j_call: TRBJ1-2
v_call: TRBV7-2
d_call: TRBD1
clone_size: few
cdr3_length: 18
cdr3_aa: CASSSSYLLGQGGDGYTF
cdr3_nt: TGTGCCAGCAGCTCAAGTTATTTATTAGGACAGGGAGGCGATGGCTACACCTTC

j_call: TRBJ2-5
v_call: TRBV9
d_call: -
clone_size: -
cdr3_length: 15
cdr3_aa: CASSVGRQVQETQYF
cdr3_nt: TGTGCCAGCAGCGTAGGCCGCCAGGTCCAAGAGACCCAGTACTTC

j_call: TRBJ2-7
v_call: TRBV4-1
d_call: TRBD2
clone_size: -
cdr3_length: 17
cdr3_aa: CASSQDPASGESHEQYF
cdr3_nt: TGCGCCAGCAGCCAAGATCCGGCTAGCGGGGAGTCTCACGAGCAGTACTTC

j_call: TRBJ2-5
v_call: TRBV6-6
d_call: -
clone_size: few
cdr3_length: 15
cdr3_aa: CASSYGQSWQETQYF
cdr3_nt: TGTGCCAGCAGTTATGGCCAATCCTGGCAAGAGACCCAGTACTTC

j_call: TRBJ2-3
v_call: TRBV29-1
d_call: TRBD2
clone_size: few
cdr3_length: 14
cdr3_aa: CSVAERGGTDTQYF
cdr3_nt: TGCAGCGTTGCCGAGCGGGGGGGGACAGATACGCAGTATTTT

j_call: TRBJ1-1
v_call: TRBV7-3
d_call: TRBD1
clone_size: -
cdr3_length: 16
cdr3_aa: CASSFTGGGMNTEAFF
cdr3_nt: TGTGCCAGCAGCTTTACAGGGGGAGGCATGAACACTGAAGCTTTCTTT

j_call: TRBJ2-1
v_call: TRBV11-1
d_call: -
clone_size: few
cdr3_length: 11
cdr3_aa: CASSRYNEQFF
cdr3_nt: TGTGCCAGCAGCCGTTACAATGAGCAGTTCTTC

j_call: TRBJ2-1
v_call: TRBV9
d_call: TRBD2
clone_size: -
cdr3_length: 16
cdr3_aa: CASSASYSGIDNEQFF
cdr3_nt: TGTGCCAGCAGCGCCTCTTACAGCGGGATCGACAATGAGCAGTTCTTC

j_call: TRBJ2-5
v_call: TRBV5-1
d_call: TRBD2
clone_size: few
cdr3_length: 14
cdr3_aa: CASSFEGGRETQYF
cdr3_nt: TGCGCCAGCAGCTTTGAGGGAGGGCGAGAGACCCAGTACTTC

j_call: TRBJ2-4
v_call: TRBV7-9
d_call: -
clone_size: few
cdr3_length: 16
cdr3_aa: CASSRGLVGAKNIQYF
cdr3_nt: TGTGCCAGCAGCCGGGGACTGGTCGGCGCCAAAAACATTCAGTACTTC

j_call: TRBJ1-4
v_call: TRBV7-9
d_call: -
clone_size: -
cdr3_length: 15
cdr3_aa: CASSFGGGAGEKLFF
cdr3_nt: TGTGCCAGCAGCTTTGGCGGGGGCGCGGGTGAAAAACTGTTTTTT

j_call: TRBJ2-1
v_call: TRBV5-1
d_call: -
clone_size: few
cdr3_length: 14
cdr3_aa: CASSLHPSRYEQFF
cdr3_nt: TGCGCCAGCAGCTTGCACCCATCCCGGTATGAGCAGTTCTTC

j_call: TRBJ2-1
v_call: TRBV9
d_call: TRBD2
clone_size: few
cdr3_length: 15
cdr3_aa: CASSQRGSGHNEQFF
cdr3_nt: TGTGCCAGCAGCCAGCGCGGGAGCGGGCACAATGAGCAGTTCTTC

j_call: TRBJ1-1
v_call: TRBV19
d_call: -
clone_size: few
cdr3_length: 14
cdr3_aa: CASRAFSGNTEAFF
cdr3_nt: TGTGCCAGTAGAGCCTTCTCTGGGAACACTGAAGCTTTCTTT

j_call: TRBJ2-7
v_call: TRBV5-6
d_call: -
clone_size: -
cdr3_length: 16
cdr3_aa: CASNIGGGTLAYEQYF
cdr3_nt: TGTGCCAGCAACATAGGAGGGGGCACGCTAGCCTACGAGCAGTACTTC

j_call: TRBJ1-2
v_call: TRBV4-2
d_call: -
clone_size: -
cdr3_length: 17
cdr3_aa: CASSQDSLRLPAGGYTF
cdr3_nt: TGTGCCAGCAGCCAAGACTCCCTACGCCTACCCGCGGGTGGCTACACCTTC

j_call: TRBJ2-5
v_call: TRBV5-1
d_call: -
clone_size: few
cdr3_length: 14
cdr3_aa: CASSLDRYQETQYF
cdr3_nt: TGCGCCAGCAGCTTGGACAGGTACCAAGAGACCCAGTACTTC

j_call: TRBJ2-3
v_call: TRBV7-3
d_call: TRBD1
clone_size: few
cdr3_length: 14
cdr3_aa: CASSTDRGSDTQYF
cdr3_nt: TGTGCCAGCAGCACGGACAGGGGGTCAGATACGCAGTATTTT

j_call: TRBJ2-5
v_call: TRBV9
d_call: TRBD2
clone_size: few
cdr3_length: 15
cdr3_aa: CASSVRGTTKETQYF
cdr3_nt: TGTGCCAGCAGCGTAAGAGGGACTACGAAAGAGACCCAGTACTTC

j_call: TRBJ1-2
v_call: TRBV28
d_call: -
clone_size: few
cdr3_length: 13
cdr3_aa: CASSPQELSGYTF
cdr3_nt: TGTGCCAGCAGTCCTCAGGAACTTTCGGGCTACACCTTC

j_call: TRBJ1-5
v_call: TRBV12-5
d_call: -
clone_size: -
cdr3_length: 13
cdr3_aa: CASGSGDDQPQHF
cdr3_nt: TGTGCTAGTGGGAGTGGAGATGATCAGCCCCAGCATTTT